The table lists the clone carrying this T cell receptor beta chain with a few counts. Its specificity is unknown. The sample belongs to a study of T cell responses to AZD1222 COVID-19 vaccine. Study findings and constraints: Recipients of two AZD1222 doses showed rising Spike-specific TCR breadth and depth. Most donors were white British and more were female, and clonal diversity was possibly underestimated. Variant regions that are unmutated are reportedly the target of nearly half of spike-specific TCRs. Baseline serostatus was positive in only six AZD1222 recipients.

Libraries were prepared by immunoSEQ multiplex PCR; TCRdb keeps only in-frame clonotypes and omits some of them. The data show 140,000 to 150,000 clones, roughly 92% seen once. There are 20 residues in the CDR3. The germline V and J ends were trimmed by 4 bases and 8 bases, with 33 bases remaining between them. This rearrangement joins TRBV23-1 to TRBJ2-1; D possibly uses TRBD1 or TRBD2 (5 bases each). TRBV23-1 belongs to the ORF category, with a function that is uncertain. The receptor comes from an adult in good health. Here the sequenced sample was peripheral blood, taken on day 0 of AZD1222 vaccination. The CDR3 reads CASSPPFYRLRDGERDEQFF. The CDR3 region has the DNA TGCGCCAGCAGTCCCCCGTTCTACAGGCTCCGGGACGGGGAAAGGGATGAGCAGTTCTTC.